This T cell receptor (beta chain) was documented in a study of T cell repertoires in aging, cancer and after chemotherapy. Looking at the study overall: Healthy donor repertoires were recorded over several months to years and showed clear clonal overlap. Overall study findings and caveats: Loss of evenness, beyond lost richness, contributed to age-related TCR diversity decline in cancer patients. Untreated cancer patients had significantly lower blood TCR diversity than age-matched healthy donors. Immunological memory after chemotherapy cannot be judged from the repertoire data.

Multiplex touch-down PCR with TRB-A/B primers amplified rearranged V-D-J TRB sequences. In TCRdb, the multiplex PCR reads were re-called with MiXCR into one record per CDR3 protein. This table holds about 17,000 distinct CDR3 sequences, around half found once. TCR beta rearrangements were amplified from peripheral blood genomic DNA. Regarding this clonotype: Its specificity is not known.

Germline CDR1 is MNHEY and CDR2 is SVGEGT. This CDR3 is built from 17 residues. V lost 5 bases and J lost 2; bases outside the gene matches: 10. This TCR came from a human donor in good health. Sequenced material: blood. The J gene is TRBJ2-3, the V gene TRBV6-2 or TRBV6-3; 10 bases map to TRBD2. The CDR3 bases are TGTGCCAGCAGTCAAACCTGGACTAGCGGCTTCACAGATACGCAGTATTTT. Translating gives CASSQTWTSGFTDTQYF.